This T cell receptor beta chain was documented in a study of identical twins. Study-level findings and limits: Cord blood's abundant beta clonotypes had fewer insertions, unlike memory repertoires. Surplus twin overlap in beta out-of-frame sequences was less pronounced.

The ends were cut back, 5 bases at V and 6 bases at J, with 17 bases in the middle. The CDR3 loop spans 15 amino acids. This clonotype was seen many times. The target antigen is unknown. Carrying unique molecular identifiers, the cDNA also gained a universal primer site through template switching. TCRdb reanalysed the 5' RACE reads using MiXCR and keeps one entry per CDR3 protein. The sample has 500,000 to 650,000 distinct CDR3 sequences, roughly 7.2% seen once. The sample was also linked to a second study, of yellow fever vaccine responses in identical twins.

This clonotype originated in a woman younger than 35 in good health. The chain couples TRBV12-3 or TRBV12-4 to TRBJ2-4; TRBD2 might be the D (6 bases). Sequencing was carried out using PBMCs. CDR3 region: CASSPEAGWGNIQYF. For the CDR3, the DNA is TGTGCCAGCAGTCCAGAGGCGGGGTGGGGAAACATTCAGTACTTC.